This record looks at one T cell receptor beta chain sequence and its context. The J segment lost 9 bases and the V segment lost 4 bases, leaving 26 bases of the junction unmatched. The CDR3 covers 19 residues. Germline CDR1 and CDR2: SGHKS and YYEKEE (reference sequence). This sample was included in a study of OX40 agonist ivuxolimab in advanced cancers. In the study overall: Partial responses were achieved by three patients, one with hepatocellular carcinoma and two with cutaneous melanoma.

The table came from immunoSEQ multiplex PCR; TCRdb's copy has only in-frame clones and leaves some out. The table records about 72,000 clones, around 88% of them present only once. The sample was CD4+ or CD8+ T cells sorted from blood, taken in a trial of the OX40 agonist ivuxolimab. The gene calls are TRBV5-5 and TRBJ2-7, with 9 positions matching TRBD1. The receptor was isolated from an adult with an advanced solid tumor such as melanoma, head and neck, liver or kidney cancer. The chain's CDR3 is CASSPDSGTGLLSGWGQYF. The CDR3 DNA reads TGTGCCAGCAGCCCAGATTCCGGGACAGGGCTCTTAAGCGGCTGGGGGCAGTACTTC.